The 13 T cell receptor beta chains presented below share a single source sample, sequenced in a study of T cells in Graves' hyperthyroidism and ophthalmopathy. From RNA transcripts, TCR beta CDR3 regions were amplified. Primed by the HTBI set, a first-round RT-PCR was run on the TCR CDR3. TCRdb re-analysed the multiplex PCR reads in MiXCR, keeping a single row per CDR3 protein. Of around 190,000 distinct CDR3 sequences in the sample, over 15% were seen once. The sample consisted of blood. Every receptor here comes from a woman between 45 and 60 years old with Graves' hyperthyroidism.

This clonotype showed up many times. The rearrangement links TRBV27 to TRBJ2-2; 10 bases are a match to TRBD1. CDR1 MNHEY and CDR2 SMNVEV come from the germline V gene (reference sequence). The CDR3 consists of 17 residues. Germline trimming cut 2 bases from V and 7 bases from J; bases unmatched to any gene: 10. In DNA form, the CDR3 reads TGTGCCAGCAGTTTACCCCGGACAGGGGGAGTAGACGGGGAGCTGTTTTTT. Protein: CASSLPRTGGVDGELFF.

This clonotype was observed at least ten times. The chain has TRBV12-3 or TRBV12-4 and TRBJ2-7, with 11 positions matching TRBD1. This CDR3 region has 14 residues. After removal of 4 bases from V and 6 bases from J, the junction contained 5 bases not matched to a gene. As DNA, the CDR3 is TGTGCCAGCAGTTCTACAGGGACAGGGGGCGAGCAGTACTTC. Translated: CASSSTGTGGEQYF.

This clonotype has a handful of counts. J is TRBJ2-3 and V is TRBV3-1; tentative D call: TRBD1 (5 bases). CDR1 is LGHDT, CDR2 YNNKEL, per germline (reference sequence). The CDR3 runs 14 residues. V lost 7 bases to trimming and J lost 3 bases, with 14 bases between them. CDR3 coding DNA: TGTGCCAGCACGGGTCAAGGGGCTACAGATACGCAGTATTTT. It translates to CASTGQGATDTQYF.

The V and J genes are TRBV5-1 and TRBJ2-2; the D gene is possibly TRBD1 (6 bases). V lost 4 bases and J lost 2, with 15 bases in between. The V gene's germline CDR1 is SGHRS and CDR2 YFSETQ. The CDR3 has 16 amino acids. The CDR3 sequence: CASSTNPGQNTGELFF. As DNA, the CDR3 is TGCGCCAGCAGCACCAACCCGGGACAAAACACCGGGGAGCTGTTTTTT. The full variable domain, with the rest looked up from reference TRBV5-1 and TRBJ2-2, is KAGVTQTPRYLIKTRGQQVTLSCSPISGHRSVSWYQQTPGQGLQFLFEYFSETQRNKGNFPGRFSGRQFSNSRSEMNVSTLELGDSALYLCASSTNPGQNTGELFFGEGSRLTVL.

This clonotype was seen a few times. J is TRBJ2-1 and V is TRBV4-2; 8 nucleotides match TRBD2. Trimming removed 2 bases from V and 4 bases from J; junction bases left unmatched: 7. The CDR3 loop spans 16 amino acids. Germline lookup yields CDR1 LGHNA and CDR2 YNFKEQ. CDR3 DNA: TGTGCCAGCAGCCAACAGAGCGGGGGCCTATACAATGAGCAGTTCTTC. Translated: CASSQQSGGLYNEQFF.

The chain is built from TRBV10-3 and TRBJ1-1; D is possibly TRBD1 (6 bases). Trimming removed 6 bases from V and 1 base from J, with 9 bases in between. CDR1 and CDR2 from the germline V gene are ENHRY and SYGVKD. This CDR3 has 13 residues. As DNA, the CDR3 is TGTGCCATCAGCCCGGGACAGAACACTGAAGCTTTCTTT. Its translation: CAISPGQNTEAFF.

This clonotype was seen repeatedly, ten times or more. The V call is TRBV6-1, the J call TRBJ1-5; maybe TRBD1 (5 bases). The germline V and J ends were trimmed by 4 bases and 0 bases, with 13 bases remaining between them. From germline, CDR1 is MNHNS and CDR2 SASEGT. There are 16 residues in the CDR3. As DNA, the CDR3 is TGTGCCAGCAGTGCTGATCGGACATATAGCAATCAGCCCCAGCATTTT. Amino acid sequence: CASSADRTYSNQPQHF.

This clonotype was observed at least ten times. This chain connects TRBV6-1 to TRBJ2-3; TRBD1 might be the D (7 bases). The V gene lost 6 bases and the J gene lost 3 bases, with 13 bases spanning the gap. The CDR3 has 14 amino acids. Per germline, CDR1 MNHNS and CDR2 SASEGT. DNA of the CDR3: TGTGCCAGCAGAGATCCAGGGGGGACAGATACGCAGTATTTT. This encodes CASRDPGGTDTQYF.

The sample holds many counts of this clonotype. The chain carries TRBV20-1 and TRBJ1-3, with D unclear. V shed 3 bases and J shed 4 bases, with 7 bases lying between them. CDR3 length equals 12 residues. Germline V gene sequence: CDR1 DFQATT, CDR2 SNEGSKA (reference sequence). The CDR3 sequence is CSASPGGNTIYF. In nucleotides, the CDR3 is TGCAGTGCTAGTCCCGGGGGAAACACCATATATTTT.

V gene TRBV20-1 combines with J gene TRBJ1-2, with 7 bases lining up with TRBD1. The CDR3 is 14 residues long. Trimming at V came to 4 bases and at J to 0 bases, leaving 5 bases not matched to a gene. CDR1 is DFQATT and CDR2 is SNEGSKA in the germline V gene (reference sequence). The CDR3 here is CSAIGTAANYGYTF. As DNA, the CDR3 is TGCAGTGCTATCGGGACAGCAGCTAACTATGGCTACACCTTC.

This clonotype occurred many times. The CDR3 sequence: CSAPSQGTDTQYF. The CDR3 DNA reads as TGCAGTGCTCCGTCCCAGGGCACAGATACGCAGTATTTT. The chain carries TRBV20-1 and TRBJ2-3; D is undetermined. This CDR3 is 13 amino acids long. V dropped 5 bases and J dropped 1 base, with 10 bases sitting between them. Germline V CDR1 and CDR2: DFQATT, SNEGSKA (reference sequence).

This clonotype was detected many times. V and J are TRBV20-1 and TRBJ2-2; 12 nucleotides align to TRBD2. This CDR3 has 15 amino acids. The germline gives CDR1 DFQATT, CDR2 SNEGSKA (reference sequence). V lost 5 bases, J lost 6 bases, and 7 bases stayed unmatched. The CDR3 reads CSAPRTSGAAGELFF. The CDR3 nucleotides are TGCAGTGCTCCCCGGACTAGCGGGGCCGCCGGGGAGCTGTTTTTT.

This clonotype was recorded at least ten times. The rearrangement uses TRBV28 and TRBJ1-2; perhaps TRBD1 as D (6 bases). From germline, CDR1 is MDHEN and CDR2 SYDVKM. V dropped 7 bases and J dropped 7 bases, with 19 bases sitting between them. The CDR3 is 14 residues long. DNA of the CDR3: TGTGCCAGCACCCTACAGGGCCGCGGTGGTGGCTACACCTTC. Translation: CASTLQGRGGGYTF.